This TCR beta chain was observed in a study of cytomegalovirus exposure and HLA in healthy donors. Findings and limits, study-wide: Reports credit the classifier with highly specific, highly sensitive diagnosis of cytomegalovirus status. The authors listed approximately 150 TCR beta chains as cytomegalovirus-associated.

Vbeta (60) and Jbeta (13) primers were used in the PCR. Profiled with immunoSEQ multiplex PCR; TCRdb holds only in-frame clones, not every one. Found here are some 130,000 clones, about 80% of them singletons; the top ten hold under 1.2%. V was shortened by 0 bases and J by 7 bases, with 15 bases between the two germline ends. This CDR3 is built from 15 residues. CDR1 is MNHEY, CDR2 SVGAGI, per germline. Worth noting for this clone: Its cognate antigen is unknown.

This chain connects TRBV6-5 to TRBJ2-5; tentatively, D is TRBD1 (6 bases). This receptor was identified in a human donor in good health. The sample taken for sequencing was PBMCs. As DNA, the CDR3 is TGTGCCAGCAGTTACTCCGAACAGGGCCGTGGGACCCAGTACTTC. Protein sequence: CASSYSEQGRGTQYF.